This T cell receptor beta chain was obtained from a study of T cell responses to AZD1222 COVID-19 vaccine (TCRdb year 2021). Broadly, across the study: AZD1222 recipients with second doses at about 4 weeks or about 12 weeks were pooled, because spike-specific TCR depth and breadth did not differ between schedules. TCR sequencing was performed for roughly 250 trial participants, of whom about 210 were given two doses of AZD1222 and approximately 25 were given two doses of MenACWY control vaccine. Trial participants were enrolled by age into subgroups of 18-55, 56-69 and 70-plus years, and roughly 150, 30 and 60 TCR-sequenced participants, respectively, were included in these subgroups. General study outcomes and caveats: Participants were mostly white British, with more females than males. The authors suggested clonal diversity may have been underestimated. CD4 TCRs associated with the vaccine covered the entire spike protein, and the dominant responses were in regions 160-218 and 743-854. Nearly half of unique spike-specific TCRs reportedly recognized epitopes outside regions mutated in the B.1.351 and B.1.1.7 variants. After two AZD1222 doses, both the breadth and the depth of spike-specific TCRs were significantly higher than at day 0 and than in MenACWY recipients. Because no samples from the day 14 peak response were available, repertoires could be characterized only after the peak T cell response. The 56-69-year group was small, and its depth increase did not reach significance, likely because of low power. Only a handful of AZD1222 recipients were SARS-CoV-2 seropositive at baseline, limiting conclusions about previously exposed vaccinees.

The CDR3 regions of human TCRbeta chains were analyzed by immunosequencing. Under the source paper's analysis protocol: Repertoire TCRs were checked for matches against a reference library of SARS-CoV-2-specific TCRs that had been generated using the MIRA antigen-specificity platform. Breadth was defined as the fraction of unique TCRs that were SARS-CoV-2-associated, and depth was defined as the fraction of total T cells that were SARS-CoV-2-associated. Using the MIRA data, each spike-specific TCR was mapped to the spike region that the TCR reacts to and placed in a CD4 or CD8 class. Log10-transformed breadth and depth values were compared by one-way ANOVA with Sidak's multiple comparisons tests. This immuneACCESS table, as held by TCRdb, lists in-frame sequences with V and J called but not all clones. Of the missing ones, under half trace to an unresolved V gene in checked studies; the others have no known cause. The DNA was the basis for D and trimming; V, J and clone size are from that table. In all, the sample holds approximately 120,000 clones, and more than 75% of those were seen once. The biggest ten clones account for 8.5% to 12% of the sample.

As to this clone: Its recognized antigen is unknown. Base qualities are not provided; no much larger clone lies one nucleotide away.

Read against the paper, the sample's time point label means: baseline before first vaccination. Vaccinee samples came from UK trials COV001 and COV002, including a single-blind randomized controlled phase 2/3 trial of AZD1222 (ChAdOx1 nCoV-19) in healthy adults. For TCRbeta chain sequencing, PBMC samples were collected from trial participants at day 0 and at day 28 after the second dose. The source material was peripheral blood, sampled on day 0 of AZD1222 vaccination. This TCR derives from an adult in good health.

The DNA reads TGTGCCAGCAGCCAAGAACACACCATATATTTT. Its product reads: CASSQEHTIYF. The chain is encoded by TRBV4-2 joined to TRBJ1-3; the D gene cannot be named for sure. CDR1 is given as LGHNA and CDR2 as YNFKEQ, both from the germline V gene. The CDR3 starts with the cysteine, ends with the phenylalanine, and has 11 residues. The CDR3 DNA has 33 bases and is translated from base 1. The junction shows trimming of 0 bases on V and 8 bases on J, plus 2 bases between the germline ends.